Presented here are 3 T cell receptor beta chains from one specimen sequenced in a study of blood T cell repertoires in COVID-19. Using immunoSEQ multiplex PCR, the repertoire was profiled, and TCRdb retains in-frame clones only, with some absent. Altogether 210,000 or so clones are present, roughly 76% being singletons, with the ten largest covering 5.1%. Sample: peripheral blood. Receptors originate from a human donor in a cohort sampled during active COVID-19.

The rearrangement links TRBV5-1 to TRBJ2-3; TRBD2 aligns across 11 bases. Germline values: CDR1 SGHRS, CDR2 YFSETQ. The CDR3 has 15 residues. With 5 bases clipped from V and 3 bases from J, the junction kept 5 bases outside the gene matches. CDR3 residues: CASSRTSGSTDTQYF. As DNA, the CDR3 is TGCGCCAGCAGTCGGACTAGCGGGTCGACAGATACGCAGTATTTT.

V is TRBV9 and J is TRBJ2-7; D possibly corresponds to TRBD2 (6 bases). Germline lookup yields CDR1 SGDLS and CDR2 YYNGEE. Trimming cost V 0 bases and J 1 base, with 11 bases left between them. The CDR3 runs 15 residues. The CDR3 protein is CASSVGGVLSYEQYF. As DNA, the CDR3 is TGTGCCAGCAGCGTAGGGGGGGTACTGTCCTACGAGCAGTACTTC.

In this sample, this clone turned up once. The chain joins TRBV11-2 to TRBJ1-1, with 9 bases aligning to TRBD1. The CDR3 has 15 amino acids. Trimming at V came to 5 bases and at J to 4 bases, leaving 8 bases not matched to a gene. The germline gives CDR1 SGHAT, CDR2 FQNNGV. The CDR3 coding sequence is TGTGCCAGCAGCACTCAACAGGGGGCGCGCACTGAAGCTTTCTTT. Its protein product is CASSTQQGARTEAFF.